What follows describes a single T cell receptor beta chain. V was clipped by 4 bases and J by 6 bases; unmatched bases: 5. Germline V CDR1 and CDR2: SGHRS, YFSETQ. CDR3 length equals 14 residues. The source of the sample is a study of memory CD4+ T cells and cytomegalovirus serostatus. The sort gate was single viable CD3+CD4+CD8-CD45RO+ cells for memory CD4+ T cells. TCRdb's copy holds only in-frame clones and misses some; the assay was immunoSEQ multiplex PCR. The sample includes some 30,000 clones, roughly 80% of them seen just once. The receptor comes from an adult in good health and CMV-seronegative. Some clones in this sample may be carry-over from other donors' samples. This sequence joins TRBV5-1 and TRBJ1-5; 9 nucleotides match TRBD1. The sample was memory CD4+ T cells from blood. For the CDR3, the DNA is TGCGCCAGCAGCCTCGGGACAGGGAGTCAGCCCCAGCATTTT. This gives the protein CASSLGTGSQPQHF.